This T cell receptor beta chain comes out of a study of molecular identifiers for immune sequencing clone quantification (dated by TCRdb to the late 2010s). Concerning the study at large: In a replicate experiment, RNA from roughly 21,000 or 96,000 naive CD8 T cells was split into five aliquots, four of which were sequenced. The study was a methods study using CD8 T cells to benchmark molecular-identifier clustering-based TCR repertoire sequencing (MIDCIRS) and TCR RNA copy counting. Findings and caveats that apply to the study as a whole: Identical TCR molecules sharing a barcode could cause highly expanded clone sizes to be underestimated. About 3 recovered TCR RNA copies per cell were obtained by modeling, versus approximately 9 by digital PCR, implying a capture efficiency of about 30%. A single cell's worth of spiked-in Jurkat TCR RNA was reported detectable even among 900,000 to 1,000,000 naive CD8 T cells. When barcode sub-clustering was not used, chimeric consensus sequences inflated TCR diversity, with chimeras reaching as high as 47%. In CMV-specific effector cells, clones with more than 20 RNA copies contained over 97% of molecules, whereas in naive cells such clones contained under 1% of molecules. The naive libraries included spiked-in Jurkat TCR RNA (around 10 copies' worth), and this RNA is not part of the donor repertoire.

Comment on this clonotype: Its antigen is not yet known. This may arise from a read error, as a much more abundant clone is one base away.

The library was built by means of PCR. The reads were generated on a NextSeq 500. Bulk TCR libraries were prepared as previously described, using TCR primers listed in Table S5. Purification of total RNA was performed with the Qiagen AllPrep DNA/RNA kit. Before analysis, reads from multiple sequencing runs of one library were combined. The paper's processing steps were these. Reads were retained only if their TCR constant sequence matched exactly, and those retained reads were trimmed to 150 nt and grouped according to their 12-nt molecular barcodes. Reads inside each barcode group were sub-clustered using a 15% Levenshtein threshold, and a quality-weighted consensus sequence was constructed for each RNA molecule. Non-functional sequences were filtered out, along with any lower-count sequence sitting one edit away from another sequence. Barcode sub-clusters with fewer than 20% of the maximum read count were removed, based on fitting two negative binomial distributions. The public reads were reanalyzed by TCRdb: fastp trimming at Q25, MiXCR alignment, in-frame beta chains only. Under each unique CDR3 protein, matching rows form one entry showing the most common genes and DNA. The V and J calls come from TCRdb's annotation, not from the publication. The sample table records 40,000 to 65,000 distinct CDR3 sequences; approximately 40% of these occur just once. The ten largest clones add up to about 3.8% of the sample.

Libraries of naive CD8 T cells were built from about 19,000 to 1,100,000 sorted cells, with 10%, 30% or 50% of the purified RNA used. On a BD FACSAria II, naive CD8 T cells were FACS-sorted as CD8+CD4-CCR7+CD45RA+ and collected into RLT Plus buffer. To test detection sensitivity, Jurkat RNA equivalent to nine to ten TCR copies was spiked into samples of roughly 20,000-1,100,000 naive CD8 T cells. CD8 T cells were enriched with RosetteSep CD8+ T Cell Enrichment Cocktail and Ficoll-Paque, followed by ACK red cell lysis. There are 11 amino acids in the CDR3, from cysteine to phenylalanine inclusive. The kept DNA is CDR3 alone, 33 bases in frame from the first base. According to the germline V gene, CDR1 reads SQVTM and CDR2 reads ANQGSEA.

Sequenced: naive CD8+ T cells from blood, with Jurkat cell RNA spiked in. The cell subset or site label for this specimen denotes: FACS-sorted CD8+CD4-CCR7+CD45RA+ naive T cells. This sequence was found in a human donor in good health. Some libraries in this study had Jurkat cell RNA spiked in. This sequence uses TRBV29-1 and TRBJ2-2; TRBD2 is a possible D gene, resting on 5 matching bases. In nucleotide form, the sequence is TGCAGCGGCGCGTACACCGGGGAGCTGATTTTT. This codes for CSGAYTGELIF.